A single sample gave rise to the 21 T cell receptor beta chains below, sequenced in a study of blood T cells in healthy people across ages. Alongside a J-beta primer mix, a sample-barcoded 5' primer served in a second PCR lasting roughly 6 to 11 cycles. TCRdb independently ran MiXCR on the 5' RACE reads; one entry per CDR3 protein. The sample includes approximately 730,000 distinct CDR3 sequences, more than 40% of them seen just once. Sequenced sample: blood. The receptor source for this set is a woman aged 55-75 years in good health.

The J gene is TRBJ2-1, the V gene TRBV7-8; TRBD1 matches 8 bases. This CDR3 has 14 residues. J gave up 7 bases and V 5 bases, and 7 bases lay outside the gene matches. In germline, CDR1 is SGHVS, CDR2 FQNEAQ. Written as DNA, the CDR3 is TGTGCCAGCAGCATAAGGGACAGGAGTAATGAGCAGTTCTTC. This translates into CASSIRDRSNEQFF. The full variable domain, in which reference TRBV7-8 and TRBJ2-1 provide the parts outside the CDR3, is GAGVSQSPRYKVAKRGQDVALRCDPISGHVSLFWYQQALGQGPEFLTYFQNEAQLDKSGLPSDRFFAERPEGSVSTLKIQRTQQEDSAVYLCASSIRDRSNEQFFGPGTRLTVL.

The chain uses TRBV12-3 or TRBV12-4 and TRBJ2-3; D call uncertain. Trimming pared 3 bases from V and 3 bases from J, leaving 10 bases between. The CDR3 spans 14 residues. The CDR3 sequence: CASSFKGRTDTQYF. CDR3 DNA sequence: TGTGCCAGCAGTTTCAAGGGCCGGACAGATACGCAGTATTTT.

This clonotype was counted at least ten times. The J gene is TRBJ2-5, the V gene TRBV29-1, with D hard to call. V was cut by 3 bases and J by 0 bases, with 2 bases left in between. The length of the CDR3 is 11 residues. Per the germline V gene, CDR1 is SQVTM and CDR2 is ANQGSEA. CDR3 protein: CSVDNQETQYF. The CDR3 region has the DNA TGCAGCGTTGATAACCAAGAGACCCAGTACTTC. Drawing the rest from reference TRBV29-1 and TRBJ2-5, the complete variable domain is SAVISQKPSRDICQRGTSLTIQCQVDSQVTMMFWYRQQPGQSLTLIATANQGSEATYESGFVIDKFPISRPNLTFSTLTVSNMSPEDSSIYLCSVDNQETQYFGPGTRLLVL.

This clonotype was observed a few times. The chain joins TRBV4-2 to TRBJ1-1; TRBD1 is a possible D gene (5 bases). Germline V lookup: CDR1 LGHNA, CDR2 YNFKEQ. There are 15 residues in the CDR3. Deletions cut 2 bases from V and 1 base from J, with 11 bases between. CDR3 residues: CASSQSDGQNTEAFF. CDR3 nucleotide sequence: TGTGCCAGCAGCCAAAGCGACGGACAGAACACTGAAGCTTTCTTT.

The sample holds a few counts of this clonotype. This rearrangement joins TRBV4-1 to TRBJ2-1; 7 positions match TRBD2. The J call is in doubt because the DNA end fits TRBJ2-7 better. CDR1 and CDR2 from the germline V gene are MGHRA and YSYEKL. The CDR3 sequence is 17 residues long. This CDR3 reads CASSQDRAGVKYNEQYF. CDR3 in DNA: TGCGCCAGCAGCCAAGATAGGGCGGGGGTCAAATACAATGAGCAGTACTTC.

The V and J genes are TRBV3-1 and TRBJ2-1; the match to TRBD2 covers 11 bases. V gave up 5 bases and J gave up 4 bases; unmatched junction bases: 7. The CDR3 spans 16 residues. The germline CDR1 and CDR2 sequences are LGHDT and YNNKEL (reference sequence). CDR3: CASSEGLAAPYNEQFF. In DNA, the CDR3 is TGTGCCAGCAGCGAGGGACTAGCGGCACCTTACAATGAGCAGTTCTTC.

This clonotype was picked up a small number of times. This chain joins TRBV6-1 and TRBJ2-5, with D uncertain. CDR3 size: 11 residues. Germline-derived CDR1 and CDR2 are MNHNS and SASEGT. Trimming took off 8 bases at V and 2 bases at J, with 6 bases between the two ends. Here the CDR3 reads CASDKQETQYF. The CDR3 DNA follows: TGTGCCAGCGACAAACAAGAGACCCAGTACTTC.

In this sample, this clonotype turned up a few times. The V call is TRBV7-9, the J call TRBJ2-7; TRBD2 is a possible D gene (7 bases). The CDR3 is 15 residues long. The germline V and J ends were trimmed by 8 bases and 0 bases, with 17 bases remaining between them. CDR1 and CDR2 from the germline V gene are SEHNR and FQNEAQ (reference sequence). CDR3 bases: TGTGCCAGCGTTAAAGCGGGGACAAGCTCCTACGAGCAGTACTTC. This translates into CASVKAGTSSYEQYF. Variable domain in full (rest from reference TRBV7-9 and TRBJ2-7): DTGVSQNPRHKITKRGQNVTFRCDPISEHNRLYWYRQTLGQGPEFLTYFQNEAQLEKSRLLSDRFSAERPKGSFSTLEIQRTEQGDSAMYLCASVKAGTSSYEQYFGPGTRLTVT.

The chain joins TRBV5-1 to TRBJ2-1; D unclear. Germline V gene sequence: CDR1 SGHRS, CDR2 YFSETQ. Trimming removed 1 base from V and 8 bases from J, with 10 bases in between. The CDR3 loop spans 13 amino acids. CDR3 in amino acids: CASSLSRADEQFF. In DNA, the CDR3 is TGCGCCAGCAGCTTGTCACGTGCGGATGAGCAGTTCTTC.

The V and J genes are TRBV5-1 and TRBJ1-1, with 7 bases lining up with TRBD1. This CDR3 has 15 amino acids. J was trimmed by 6 bases and V by 2 bases; bases with no gene match: 10. Germline CDR1 and CDR2: SGHRS and YFSETQ. In DNA form, the CDR3 reads TGCGCCAGCAGCTTACAGGGGCAAAACAGGGCTGAAGCTTTCTTT. Translating gives CASSLQGQNRAEAFF.

This clonotype occurred many times. J is TRBJ2-7 and V is TRBV9; 7 bases map to TRBD1. V lost 5 bases to trimming and J lost 2 bases; unmatched junction nucleotides: 7. The germline V gene has CDR1 SGDLS and CDR2 YYNGEE. The CDR3 has 14 amino acids. The CDR3 reads CASSFRDSTYEQYF. CDR3 DNA: TGTGCCAGCAGTTTCCGGGACAGCACCTACGAGCAGTACTTC.

The chain uses TRBV6-2 or TRBV6-3 and TRBJ1-2, with no clear D. V lost 5 bases and J lost 4, with 17 bases in between. Germline V gives CDR1 MNHEY, CDR2 SVGEGT. This CDR3 has 15 residues. This chain's CDR3 is CASSPSDDRAYGYTF. DNA for the CDR3: TGTGCCAGCAGTCCCTCGGACGATCGCGCCTATGGCTACACCTTC.

This clonotype has only a few counts. The chain carries TRBV7-3 and TRBJ2-1, with TRBD1 as a possible D gene (6 bases). The V end lost 5 bases, the J end lost 0 bases, and 17 bases lay between the germline ends. This CDR3 has 17 amino acids. Germline CDR1 reads SGHTA; CDR2 reads FQGTGA. The CDR3 DNA sequence: TGTGCCAGCAGCCCCCAAAAGGGGGTCTCCTCCTACAATGAGCAGTTCTTC. Translation: CASSPQKGVSSYNEQFF.

V is TRBV5-6 and J is TRBJ1-1, with a possible D match to TRBD1 (5 bases). Germline V gene lookup returns CDR1 SGHDT and CDR2 YYEEEE. The CDR3 runs 14 residues. V was shortened by 5 bases and J by 4 bases, with 15 bases between the two germline ends. CDR3 sequence (DNA): TGTGCCAGCAGTCTACAGGACCATAGCACTGAAGCTTTCTTT. Translation: CASSLQDHSTEAFF.

In nucleotides, the CDR3 is TGTGCCAGCAGCCAAGGGGCGAGCGGGGCGGGAACAGATACGCAGTATTTT. Amino acids: CASSQGASGAGTDTQYF. The chain couples TRBV4-2 to TRBJ2-3, with 7 bases identical to TRBD2. CDR3 size: 17 residues. V shed 1 base and J 3 bases; nucleotides not matched to a gene: 10. The germline V gene encodes CDR1 LGHNA and CDR2 YNFKEQ.

J is TRBJ1-5 and V is TRBV5-1; D is possibly TRBD1 (5 bases). Germline assignment: CDR1 SGHRS and CDR2 YFSETQ. The CDR3 spans 13 residues. V was shortened by 4 bases and J by 10 bases, with 15 bases between the two germline ends. CDR3 sequence: CASSATGEGPQHF. DNA of the CDR3: TGCGCCAGCAGCGCGACGGGGGAGGGACCCCAGCATTTT.

The J gene is TRBJ2-7, the V gene TRBV6-2 or TRBV6-3; D is possibly TRBD1 (6 bases). The CDR3 is made up of 15 amino acids. The V gene's germline CDR1 is MNHEY and CDR2 SVGEGT. Deletions cut 5 bases from V and 2 bases from J, with 16 bases between. The CDR3 sequence is CASSQPRDTTYEQYF. The CDR3 DNA reads as TGTGCCAGCAGTCAACCCCGGGACACAACCTACGAGCAGTACTTC.

The chain couples TRBV7-2 to TRBJ1-4; the D gene is possibly TRBD1 (6 bases). The CDR3 spans 17 residues. Trimming stripped 4 bases from V and 0 bases from J, with 15 bases between. Germline V gene data show CDR1 as SGHTA and CDR2 as FQGNSA. The DNA for the CDR3 is TGTGCCAGCAGCTCCCAAGGGGGTCGTGCAACTAATGAAAAACTGTTTTTT. Translating gives CASSSQGGRATNEKLFF. Using reference TRBV7-2 and TRBJ1-4 for the parts outside the CDR3, the full variable domain is GAGVSQSPSNKVTEKGKDVELRCDPISGHTALYWYRQSLGQGLEFLIYFQGNSAPDKSGLPSDRFSAERTGGSVSTLTIQRTQQEDSAVYLCASSSQGGRATNEKLFFGSGTQLSVL.

This clonotype was detected only a few times. This CDR3 reads CASSGRYEQFF. The CDR3 coding sequence is TGTGCCAGCAGCGGACGCTACGAGCAGTTCTTC. V is TRBV3-1 and J is TRBJ2-1; unclear D gene. The CDR3 contains 11 residues. Trimming stripped 5 bases from V and 10 bases from J, with 9 bases between. Germline values: CDR1 LGHDT, CDR2 YNNKEL (reference sequence).

This clonotype was seen more than once but under ten times. The J gene is TRBJ2-4, the V gene TRBV6-2 or TRBV6-3; possible D gene TRBD1, 5 bases. Near its end, the DNA agrees better with TRBJ2-7, so the J call may be wrong. The CDR3 covers 13 residues. The germline V gene encodes CDR1 MNHEY and CDR2 SVGEGT. For the CDR3, the DNA is TGTGCCAGCAGTTTCTTATACAGGAACGAGCAGTACTTC. The encoded protein is CASSFLYRNEQYF.

The J gene is TRBJ2-5, the V gene TRBV4-3; 14 nucleotides line up with TRBD2. CDR3 length equals 17 residues. Germline V gives CDR1 LGHNA, CDR2 YSLEER. The V gene end was trimmed by 0 bases and the J gene end by 10 bases; junction bases not matched to a gene: 10. The CDR3 reads CASSQELSGGLAGVQYF. In nucleotides, the CDR3 is TGCGCCAGCAGCCAAGAGTTGTCCGGGGGACTAGCGGGGGTCCAGTACTTC.